These 32 T cell receptor beta chains were all obtained from the same sample, sequenced in a study of shared clonotypes between healthy human individuals. Only in-frame clones appear in the TCRdb table, and some are missing; sequencing was by immunoSEQ multiplex PCR. This table has about 560,000 clones, roughly four fifths appearing once. The sample comprised PBMCs. These TCRs come from a woman in her forties in good health. Some clones in this sample may be carry-over from other donors' samples.

The chain joins TRBV18 to TRBJ2-1; D is possibly TRBD2 (5 bases). Germline loops: CDR1 KGHSH, CDR2 LQKENI. The CDR3 length is 12 residues. V gave up 6 bases and J gave up 10 bases, with 13 bases separating them. This CDR3 reads CASSRYTGEQFF. CDR3 DNA: TGTGCCAGCTCTCGCTACACGGGAGAGCAGTTCTTC.

The chain has TRBV6-6 and TRBJ2-3, with D perhaps matching TRBD1 or TRBD2 (5 bases each). This CDR3 contains 16 residues. V lost 5 bases and J 3 bases, leaving 18 bases between the germline ends. Germline CDR1 and CDR2: MNHNY and SVGAGI (reference sequence). CDR3 sequence (DNA): TGTGCCAGCAGTGGGGTGTTCGGCAGGGAGACAGATACGCAGTATTTT. It specifies CASSGVFGRETDTQYF.

The chain couples TRBV9 to TRBJ2-1; TRBD2 might be the D (6 bases). Germline V gene sequence: CDR1 SGDLS, CDR2 YYNGEE. V dropped 4 bases and J dropped 10 bases, with 12 bases sitting between them. This CDR3 is built from 12 residues. In nucleotides, the CDR3 is TGTGCCAGCAGCAAAAGCGGGCACGAGCAGTTCTTC. This sequence encodes CASSKSGHEQFF.

The chain carries TRBV18 and TRBJ2-1, with no clear D. CDR1 is KGHSH and CDR2 is LQKENI in the germline V gene. The CDR3 has 11 residues. V was trimmed by 4 bases and J by 5 bases, leaving 3 bases between them. CDR3 residues: CASSRDNEQFF. CDR3 sequence (DNA): TGTGCCAGCTCACGGGACAATGAGCAGTTCTTC.

The chain links TRBV7-2 to TRBJ2-1; TRBD2 is a possible D gene (6 bases). V was cut by 5 bases and J by 0 bases, with 11 bases left in between. This CDR3 has 15 amino acids. CDR1 SGHTA and CDR2 FQGNSA come from the germline V gene. CDR3: CASSHGGISYNEQFF. CDR3 sequence (DNA): TGTGCCAGCAGCCACGGGGGTATCTCCTACAATGAGCAGTTCTTC.

V gene TRBV7-2 combines with J gene TRBJ2-2; D is unclear. Germline V lookup: CDR1 SGHTA, CDR2 FQGNSA. The CDR3 is made up of 13 amino acids. V was shortened by 4 bases and J by 8 bases, with 11 bases between the two germline ends. DNA for the CDR3: TGTGCCAGCAGCTGGAAGGGTGAGGGGGAGCTGTTTTTT. Translated, it gives CASSWKGEGELFF.

This clone was found once. The chain employs TRBV19 and TRBJ2-3; TRBD1 matches at 7 bases. With V trimmed by 4 bases and J by 5 bases, 6 bases remained unmatched. Germline values: CDR1 LNHDA, CDR2 SQIVND (reference sequence). The CDR3 loop spans 14 amino acids. In nucleotides, the CDR3 is TGTGCCAGTAGTAACGACAGGGTCCAAGATACGCAGTATTTT. It specifies CASSNDRVQDTQYF.

This chain connects TRBV28 to TRBJ2-7; 8 positions match TRBD1. Germline lookup yields CDR1 MDHEN and CDR2 SYDVKM. The length of the CDR3 is 13 residues. V dropped 6 bases and J dropped 1; count of bases not matched to a gene: 2. CDR3 DNA: TGTGCCAGCAGGACAGGGGCGTCCTACGAGCAGTACTTC. Translating it yields CASRTGASYEQYF. Full variable domain (outside the CDR3, taken from reference TRBV28 and TRBJ2-7): DVKVTQSSRYLVKRTGEKVFLECVQDMDHENMFWYRQDPGLGLRLIYFSYDVKMKEKGDIPEGYSVSREKKERFSLILESASTNQTSMYLCASRTGASYEQYFGPGTRLTVT.

The chain employs TRBV9 and TRBJ1-1; possible D gene TRBD1, 6 bases. The CDR3 totals 14 residues. Per germline, CDR1 SGDLS and CDR2 YYNGEE. V lost 0 bases and J lost 7, with 13 bases in between. The CDR3 loop reads CASSVDGGQDEAFF. In DNA, the CDR3 is TGTGCCAGCAGCGTAGACGGGGGGCAGGATGAAGCTTTCTTT.

This clone was counted only a few times. V usage is TRBV29-1 and J usage is TRBJ2-5, with no clear D. Germline CDR1 is SQVTM and CDR2 is ANQGSEA. This CDR3 comprises 12 residues. V was shortened by 6 bases and J by 4 bases, with 12 bases between the two germline ends. The CDR3 DNA is TGCAGCGTCGGGCCCACCCCAGAGACCCAGTACTTC. Translation gives CSVGPTPETQYF.

This clone has a single count. The rearrangement joins TRBV5-6 to TRBJ2-3; either TRBD1 or TRBD2 may fit D (6 bases each). CDR3 size: 14 residues. With 4 bases removed from V and 2 bases from J, the gap between germline ends came to 11 bases. Germline assignment: CDR1 SGHDT and CDR2 YYEEEE. The CDR3 DNA sequence: TGTGCCAGCAGCCTGGCGGGACACACAGATACGCAGTATTTT. It specifies CASSLAGHTDTQYF.

The table lists this clone with a few counts. This chain links TRBV19 with TRBJ2-7; 7 bases align to TRBD1. V dropped 4 bases and J dropped 0; count of bases not matched to a gene: 9. The V gene's germline CDR1 is LNHDA and CDR2 SQIVND (reference sequence). The CDR3 covers 16 residues. The CDR3 region has the DNA TGTGCCAGTAGTAAGCGGACAGGAAGCTTCTCCTACGAGCAGTACTTC. Translating it yields CASSKRTGSFSYEQYF.

This clone was observed a single time. The chain couples TRBV2 to TRBJ1-5, with D unresolved. Germline V CDR1 and CDR2: SNHLY, FYNNEI. The CDR3 is 15 amino acids. Trimming shortened V by 6 bases and J by 5 bases, and 17 bases separated the two germline ends. In nucleotides, the CDR3 is TGTGCCAGCAGCCGACGGGCCAGCGGGGATCAGCCCCAGCATTTT. Encoded protein: CASSRRASGDQPQHF.

The chain joins TRBV18 to TRBJ2-3, with D maybe TRBD2 (5 bases). The germline V gene has CDR1 KGHSH and CDR2 LQKENI. Trimming pared 6 bases from V and 0 bases from J, leaving 16 bases between. The CDR3 covers 16 residues. The CDR3 DNA reads as TGTGCCAGCTCTAGATCGGGGTTCCCTAGCACAGATACGCAGTATTTT. This gives the protein CASSRSGFPSTDTQYF. Looking up the rest from reference TRBV18 and TRBJ2-3 gives the full variable domain: NAGVMQNPRHLVRRRGQEARLRCSPMKGHSHVYWYRQLPEEGLKFMVYLQKENIIDESGMPKERFSAEFPKEGPSILRIQQVVRGDSAAYFCASSRSGFPSTDTQYFGPGTRLTVL.

The chain joins TRBV11-2 to TRBJ2-1; TRBD1 matches at 10 bases. Germline CDR1 SGHAT, CDR2 FQNNGV. This CDR3 contains 15 residues. V was clipped by 1 base and J by 10 bases; unmatched bases: 7. The CDR3 sequence: CASSLVRDRGSEQFF. In DNA form, the CDR3 reads TGTGCCAGCAGCTTAGTAAGGGACAGGGGCTCCGAGCAGTTCTTC.

The genes are TRBV29-1 and TRBJ2-7; 10 positions match TRBD1. The CDR3 covers 13 residues. V gave up 1 base and J gave up 5 bases; unmatched junction bases: 2. Germline CDR1 is SQVTM and CDR2 is ANQGSEA. In DNA, the CDR3 is TGCAGCGTTGAAGGGGACAGGGGCGACGAGCAGTACTTC. Translated, it gives CSVEGDRGDEQYF.

The chain uses TRBV19 and TRBJ2-1; 9 nucleotides agree with TRBD1. Germline CDR1 and CDR2: LNHDA and SQIVND (reference sequence). Trimming took 5 bases from V and 7 from J; bases not matched to a gene: 6. CDR3 length: 14 amino acids. CDR3: CASSRDRDLNEQFF. CDR3 coding DNA: TGTGCCAGTAGTCGGGACAGGGACCTAAATGAGCAGTTCTTC.

This sequence joins TRBV7-3 and TRBJ1-1; tentative D call: TRBD1 (6 bases). In germline, CDR1 is SGHTA, CDR2 FQGTGA. V was cut by 5 bases and J by 1 base, with 11 bases left in between. The CDR3 length is 14 residues. The CDR3 spells CASSPGAQNTEAFF. CDR3 nucleotides: TGTGCCAGCAGCCCGGGGGCACAGAACACTGAAGCTTTCTTT.

The J gene is TRBJ1-1, the V gene TRBV29-1, with no clear D. The CDR3 totals 11 residues. Germline V lookup: CDR1 SQVTM, CDR2 ANQGSEA. The V end lost 6 bases, the J end lost 2 bases, and 7 bases lay between the germline ends. The CDR3 here is CSVRDNTEAFF. CDR3 in DNA: TGCAGCGTCCGGGATAACACTGAAGCTTTCTTT.

V and J are TRBV27 and TRBJ1-2, with 9 bases that match TRBD1. This CDR3 is built from 13 residues. Trimming took 6 bases from V and 4 from J; bases not matched to a gene: 3. Germline CDR1 MNHEY, CDR2 SMNVEV (reference sequence). The CDR3 region has the DNA TGTGCCAGCAGGGGGACAGGGAGCTATGGCTACACCTTC. It translates to CASRGTGSYGYTF.

The chain joins TRBV15 to TRBJ1-5; D gene unclear. The CDR3 runs 17 residues. Between the trimmed V and J ends, which lost 3 bases and 0 bases, there was a span of 15 bases. The germline gives CDR1 LNHNV, CDR2 YYDKDF (reference sequence). The CDR3 loop is CATSSPLGSYSNQPQHF. The CDR3 DNA reads TGTGCCACCAGCAGCCCTTTGGGTAGCTATAGCAATCAGCCCCAGCATTTT.

V usage is TRBV28 and J usage is TRBJ1-4; D not resolved. Trimming removed 6 bases from V and 6 bases from J, with 14 bases in between. Looked up from germline, CDR1 is MDHEN and CDR2 is SYDVKM. The CDR3 covers 14 residues. The CDR3 loop is CASSPTPRDEKLFF. The DNA for the CDR3 is TGTGCCAGCAGCCCGACACCCCGGGATGAAAAACTGTTTTTT.

In its sample, this clone was seen once. V is TRBV28 and J is TRBJ2-2; possibly TRBD1 for D (6 bases). Trimming shortened V by 6 bases and J by 11 bases, and 10 bases separated the two germline ends. This CDR3 region has 11 residues. Germline loops: CDR1 MDHEN, CDR2 SYDVKM. This CDR3 reads CASRGQRELFF. CDR3 DNA: TGTGCCAGCAGAGGACAGAGAGAGCTGTTTTTT. Full variable domain (remainder filled in from reference TRBV28 and TRBJ2-2): DVKVTQSSRYLVKRTGEKVFLECVQDMDHENMFWYRQDPGLGLRLIYFSYDVKMKEKGDIPEGYSVSREKKERFSLILESASTNQTSMYLCASRGQRELFFGEGSRLTVL.

The chain has TRBV13 and TRBJ2-5, with D perhaps matching TRBD2 (6 bases). There are 14 residues in the CDR3. V shed 6 bases and J shed 1 base, with 12 bases lying between them. Germline-derived CDR1 and CDR2 are PRHDT and FYEKMQ (reference sequence). CDR3 sequence reads: CASSWGLFQETQYF. The CDR3 nucleotides read TGTGCCAGCAGTTGGGGACTGTTCCAAGAGACCCAGTACTTC.

The chain carries TRBV27 and TRBJ1-2; D not resolved. This CDR3 spans 14 amino acids. The germline V gene encodes CDR1 MNHEY and CDR2 SMNVEV (reference sequence). The V gene lost 3 bases and the J gene lost 8 bases, with 16 bases spanning the gap. The CDR3 nucleotides read TGTGCCAGCAGTTTCTCGGGGATCCCCACCGGCTACACCTTC. Its translation is CASSFSGIPTGYTF.

This chain links TRBV19 with TRBJ2-3, with D possibly matching TRBD2 (6 bases). The CDR3 runs 16 residues. The germline V gene encodes CDR1 LNHDA and CDR2 SQIVND (reference sequence). Deletions cut 7 bases from V and 3 bases from J, with 20 bases between. CDR3 in amino acids: CASTPATAAGTDTQYF. The CDR3 region has the DNA TGTGCCAGTACCCCCGCCACGGCCGCGGGAACAGATACGCAGTATTTT.

Only one count was recorded for this clone. V gene TRBV11-2 combines with J gene TRBJ2-3; 7 bases map to TRBD2. Trimming cost V 5 bases and J 6 bases; bases outside gene matches: 11. Germline-derived CDR1 and CDR2 are SGHAT and FQNNGV. The length of the CDR3 is 15 residues. The CDR3: CASSGQRVAGDTQYF. CDR3 DNA: TGTGCCAGCAGCGGCCAGAGGGTAGCGGGCGATACGCAGTATTTT.

The chain employs TRBV28 and TRBJ1-5; D is possibly TRBD1 (6 bases). The V gene lost 2 bases and the J gene lost 4 bases, with 12 bases spanning the gap. CDR1 and CDR2 (germline): MDHEN, SYDVKM. The CDR3 contains 15 residues. The chain's CDR3 is CASSLGGAGNQPQHF. DNA for the CDR3: TGTGCCAGCAGTTTAGGGGGGGCAGGTAATCAGCCCCAGCATTTT.

This chain connects TRBV28 to TRBJ1-5; a possible D gene is TRBD1 (6 bases). The CDR3 consists of 15 residues. V was cut by 4 bases and J by 6 bases, with 16 bases left in between. Germline CDR1 is MDHEN and CDR2 is SYDVKM. CDR3 sequence reads: CASSYPGGQSQPQHF. CDR3 coding DNA: TGTGCCAGCAGTTACCCGGGGGGCCAAAGTCAGCCCCAGCATTTT.

DNA for the CDR3: TGTGCCTGGAACCAGGTGAACACTGAAGCTTTCTTT. It translates to CAWNQVNTEAFF. The gene calls are TRBV30 and TRBJ1-1; D is ambiguous. Germline values: CDR1 GTSNPN, CDR2 SVGIG (reference sequence). V lost 4 bases to trimming and J lost 0 bases, with 6 bases between them. The length of the CDR3 is 12 residues.

The V call is TRBV6-5, the J call TRBJ2-7, with TRBD1 identical over 9 bases. In germline, CDR1 is MNHEY, CDR2 SVGAGI. J gave up 4 bases and V 6 bases, and 10 bases lay outside the gene matches. The length of the CDR3 is 15 residues. The CDR3 DNA sequence: TGTGCCAGCAGGTCCCAGGGACAGGGATCGTACGAGCAGTACTTC. Translation gives CASRSQGQGSYEQYF.

This rearrangement joins TRBV27 to TRBJ1-4, with 8 positions matching TRBD1. This CDR3 is 15 amino acids long. CDR1 and CDR2 (germline): MNHEY, SMNVEV (reference sequence). V shed 6 bases and J 5 bases; nucleotides not matched to a gene: 8. The DNA of the CDR3 is TGTGCCAGCAGCCCCGACAGGGGTGGGAATGAAAAACTGTTTTTT. Its translation is CASSPDRGGNEKLFF.